The 29 T cell receptor beta chains listed next were all sequenced from one sample in a study of shared clonotypes between healthy human individuals. Naive CD8 cells comprised CD45RO-negative, CCR7-positively selected cells, excluding terminally differentiated effector memory CD45RA+ cells. Sequencing was performed with immunoSEQ multiplex PCR; in TCRdb, only in-frame clones are kept and a portion is missing. The sample gives about 2.1 million clones, about 93% of which show up once; approximately 1.7% is in the top ten. Material: naive CD8+ T cells from PBMCs. The receptors stem from a man aged 18 to 30 in good health. Some clones in this sample may be carry-over from other donors' samples.

The chain employs TRBV11-2 and TRBJ2-5; 9 bases line up with TRBD2. The germline V gene has CDR1 SGHAT and CDR2 FQNNGV. There are 15 residues in the CDR3. Trimming removed 3 bases from V and 5 bases from J; junction bases left unmatched: 7. Written as DNA, the CDR3 is TGTGCCAGCAGCTTGGGCGGGACTAGCTACGAGACCCAGTACTTC. It encodes CASSLGGTSYETQYF. The variable domain in full, completed from reference TRBV11-2 and TRBJ2-5, reads EAGVAQSPRYKIIEKRQSVAFWCNPISGHATLYWYQQILGQGPKLLIQFQNNGVVDDSQLPKDRFSAERLKGVDSTLKIQPAKLEDSAVYLCASSLGGTSYETQYFGPGTRLLVL.

The V and J genes are TRBV4-3 and TRBJ2-7, with D hard to call. Between the trimmed V and J ends, which lost 0 bases and 3 bases, there was a span of 12 bases. CDR3 length: 15 residues. Germline lookup yields CDR1 LGHNA and CDR2 YSLEER. CDR3 amino acids: CASSQDLGIRYEQYF. For the CDR3, the DNA is TGCGCCAGCAGCCAAGACCTGGGGATCCGCTACGAGCAGTACTTC.

This sequence joins TRBV30 and TRBJ2-7, with D perhaps being TRBD1 or TRBD2 (5 bases each). The V end lost 4 bases, the J end lost 4 bases, and 14 bases lay between the germline ends. CDR3 length: 13 residues. The germline gives CDR1 GTSNPN, CDR2 SVGIG (reference sequence). CDR3 coding DNA: TGTGCCTGGATTAACCTCAGGGAGTACGAGCAGTACTTC. As protein: CAWINLREYEQYF.

The gene calls are TRBV28 and TRBJ1-3; D not certain. CDR3 size: 17 residues. Trimming removed 4 bases from V and 0 bases from J, with 16 bases in between. CDR1 is MDHEN and CDR2 is SYDVKM in the germline V gene. The DNA of the CDR3 is TGTGCCAGCAGTTCCCACGACATCCCCTACTCTGGAAACACCATATATTTT. Protein product: CASSSHDIPYSGNTIYF.

As concerns this clone: This sample also contains other DNA sequences that code for the same CDR3. This rearrangement joins TRBV19 to TRBJ1-5, with D hard to call. Germline V lookup: CDR1 LNHDA, CDR2 SQIVND (reference sequence). This CDR3 is 14 amino acids long. Trimming pared 2 bases from V and 0 bases from J, leaving 5 bases between. CDR3 in amino acids: CASSIRDSNQPQHF. CDR3 DNA sequence: TGTGCCAGTAGTATAAGAGATAGCAATCAGCCCCAGCATTTT.

The chain has TRBV2 and TRBJ1-1; weak D call: TRBD1 (5 bases). CDR1 SNHLY and CDR2 FYNNEI come from the germline V gene. The length of the CDR3 is 15 residues. V lost 7 bases, J lost 6 bases, and 21 bases lay in between. The CDR3 DNA reads TGTGCCAGCACCCTCATGGGGGGAGGGGATCCTGAAGCTTTCTTT. Its translation: CASTLMGGGDPEAFF.

The chain combines TRBV19 with TRBJ2-7; 7 nucleotides line up with TRBD1. Germline V CDR1 and CDR2: LNHDA, SQIVND (reference sequence). The CDR3 is 12 amino acids. V lost 5 bases and J lost 6; bases outside the gene matches: 4. The CDR3 here is CASSSTGVEQYF. The CDR3 DNA reads TGTGCCAGTAGTTCTACAGGGGTCGAGCAGTACTTC. Together with reference TRBV19 and TRBJ2-7, the CDR3 gives the full variable domain: DGGITQSPKYLFRKEGQNVTLSCEQNLNHDAMYWYRQDPGQGLRLIYYSQIVNDFQKGDIAEGYSVSREKKESFPLTVTSAQKNPTAFYLCASSSTGVEQYFGPGTRLTVT.

The gene calls are TRBV9 and TRBJ2-5, with TRBD2 matching 12 bases. CDR3 length: 16 amino acids. Germline V gene data show CDR1 as SGDLS and CDR2 as YYNGEE. Losses at the gene ends were 3 bases for V and 5 bases for J; bases not matched to a gene: 8. The CDR3 protein is CASSAPSGRVGETQYF. The CDR3 nucleotides read TGTGCCAGCAGCGCCCCTAGCGGGAGGGTAGGGGAGACCCAGTACTTC. The full variable domain, its missing parts supplied by reference TRBV9 and TRBJ2-5, is DSGVTQTPKHLITATGQRVTLRCSPRSGDLSVYWYQQSLDQGLQFLIQYYNGEERAKGNILERFSAQQFPDLHSELNLSSLELGDSALYFCASSAPSGRVGETQYFGPGTRLLVL.

The chain has TRBV28 and TRBJ1-3; D is ambiguous. The germline V and J ends were trimmed by 7 bases and 2 bases, with 15 bases remaining between them. The CDR3 consists of 15 residues. Germline loops: CDR1 MDHEN, CDR2 SYDVKM. The CDR3: CASTRPPVAGNTIYF. CDR3 bases: TGTGCCAGCACCCGACCGCCCGTAGCTGGAAACACCATATATTTT.

The rearrangement uses TRBV5-6 and TRBJ2-5; possibly TRBD2 for D (5 bases). Trimming shortened V by 0 bases and J by 6 bases, and 9 bases separated the two germline ends. CDR1 is SGHDT and CDR2 is YYEEEE in the germline V gene. The CDR3 loop spans 13 amino acids. CDR3 amino acids: CASSLAGEKTQYF. CDR3 nucleotides: TGTGCCAGCAGCTTGGCTGGGGAGAAGACCCAGTACTTC.

In nucleotides, the CDR3 is TGTGCCAGCAGTTTATTGATGGGTATAGGGGCAGATACGCAGTATTTT. It specifies CASSLLMGIGADTQYF. The chain combines TRBV27 with TRBJ2-3, with D possibly TRBD1 on 5 matching bases. From germline, CDR1 is MNHEY and CDR2 SMNVEV (reference sequence). Trimming removed 1 base at V and 4 bases at J, with 15 bases between. This CDR3 comprises 16 residues.

The chain has TRBV5-4 and TRBJ2-5; D remains unclear. The CDR3 runs to 14 residues. Germline lookup yields CDR1 SGHNT and CDR2 YYREEE (reference sequence). V dropped 3 bases and J dropped 0 bases, with 9 bases sitting between them. This chain's CDR3 is CASSSTGYQETQYF. The CDR3, as DNA: TGTGCCAGCAGCTCAACTGGGTACCAAGAGACCCAGTACTTC.

V and J are TRBV15 and TRBJ1-5; no clear D. Trimming shortened V by 0 bases and J by 0 bases, and 12 bases separated the two germline ends. The CDR3 is made up of 17 amino acids. The germline CDR1 and CDR2 sequences are LNHNV and YYDKDF (reference sequence). The CDR3 nucleotides read TGTGCCACCAGCAGAGACCCCTCCGATTATAGCAATCAGCCCCAGCATTTT. Its translation: CATSRDPSDYSNQPQHF.

This chain joins TRBV27 and TRBJ2-5; D is unclear. CDR1 is MNHEY and CDR2 is SMNVEV in the germline V gene (reference sequence). V lost 5 bases and J lost 5, with 30 bases in between. This CDR3 has 19 residues. The CDR3 coding sequence is TGTGCCAGCAGTCCCACCCCCCTCAACAAAACACTCGAGAGGGAGACCCAGTACTTC. Translating it yields CASSPTPLNKTLERETQYF.

The chain employs TRBV4-1 and TRBJ2-7; 10 bases line up with TRBD2. This CDR3 has 14 amino acids. In germline, CDR1 is MGHRA, CDR2 YSYEKL. Germline trimming cut 4 bases from V and 6 bases from J; bases unmatched to any gene: 6. CDR3: CASSPPASGGEQYF. The CDR3 DNA follows: TGCGCCAGCAGCCCGCCCGCTAGCGGGGGCGAGCAGTACTTC.

The V call is TRBV19, the J call TRBJ1-5; the D gene is possibly TRBD1 (6 bases). CDR1 is LNHDA, CDR2 SQIVND, per germline (reference sequence). The CDR3 is 15 amino acids. Trimming cost V 5 bases and J 0 bases, with 11 bases left between them. The CDR3 coding sequence is TGTGCCAGTAGTTATGACAGGTATAGCAATCAGCCCCAGCATTTT. Translation gives CASSYDRYSNQPQHF. Filled out from reference TRBV19 and TRBJ1-5, the complete variable domain reads DGGITQSPKYLFRKEGQNVTLSCEQNLNHDAMYWYRQDPGQGLRLIYYSQIVNDFQKGDIAEGYSVSREKKESFPLTVTSAQKNPTAFYLCASSYDRYSNQPQHFGDGTRLSIL.

The V call is TRBV4-3, the J call TRBJ2-2; 7 nucleotides agree with TRBD2. Per germline, CDR1 LGHNA and CDR2 YSLEER. This CDR3 has 16 residues. The J segment lost 7 bases and the V segment lost 0 bases, leaving 8 bases of the junction unmatched. CDR3 region: CASSQEHGRLGGELFF. The CDR3 DNA reads as TGCGCCAGCAGCCAAGAACACGGGAGGTTAGGCGGGGAGCTGTTTTTT.

The chain recombines TRBV5-4 with TRBJ2-7; TRBD1 aligns across 9 bases. The ends lost 0 bases at V and 4 bases at J; junction bases unmatched: 17. Germline CDR1 reads SGHNT; CDR2 reads YYREEE (reference sequence). CDR3 length: 19 amino acids. Here the CDR3 DNA reads TGTGCCAGCAGCTTGGCGGACACAACCGGGACAGGGCCCCGGTACGAGCAGTACTTC. This codes for CASSLADTTGTGPRYEQYF.

This chain's CDR3 is CASSLEQGDTYNEQFF. The CDR3 DNA is TGTGCCAGCAGCTTGGAGCAGGGGGACACTTACAATGAGCAGTTCTTC. J is TRBJ2-1 and V is TRBV5-6; 7 bases map to TRBD1. There are 16 residues in the CDR3. J gave up 4 bases and V 0 bases, and 7 bases lay outside the gene matches. Germline V gene lookup returns CDR1 SGHDT and CDR2 YYEEEE.

This sequence joins TRBV27 and TRBJ2-1, with 8 bases aligning to TRBD2. CDR3 length: 15 residues. J gave up 1 base and V 8 bases, and 7 bases lay outside the gene matches. The germline gives CDR1 MNHEY, CDR2 SMNVEV (reference sequence). CDR3 in DNA: TGTGCCAGCCGCGGGGGGCGAGGGTCCTACAATGAGCAGTTCTTC. It codes for CASRGGRGSYNEQFF.

In the case of this clone: This sample includes further DNA sequences coding for the same CDR3. V and J are TRBV7-9 and TRBJ1-1, with D uncertain. Trimming cost V 4 bases and J 4 bases, with 10 bases left between them. The CDR3 runs 13 residues. Looked up from germline, CDR1 is SEHNR and CDR2 is FQNEAQ (reference sequence). The CDR3 is CASSSGWGTEAFF. The CDR3 DNA is TGTGCCAGCAGCTCAGGTTGGGGCACTGAAGCTTTCTTT.

This clone was seen just once. This chain joins TRBV5-1 and TRBJ1-1, with 8 bases aligning to TRBD1. The germline V gene has CDR1 SGHRS and CDR2 YFSETQ. The CDR3 is 16 amino acids. Germline trimming cut 5 bases from V and 1 base from J; bases unmatched to any gene: 10. The CDR3 protein is CASRDRDVLANTEAFF. The DNA for the CDR3 is TGCGCCAGCAGGGACAGGGACGTTCTGGCGAACACTGAAGCTTTCTTT.

The V gene is TRBV12-5, the J gene TRBJ2-5, with 10 bases lining up with TRBD2. Looked up from germline, CDR1 is LGHNT and CDR2 is FRNRAP. Germline trimming cut 7 bases from V and 5 bases from J; bases unmatched to any gene: 7. The CDR3 totals 14 residues. For the CDR3, the DNA is TGTGCTAGTGCCCTAGCGGGAGTTCGGGAGACCCAGTACTTC. It codes for CASALAGVRETQYF.

CDR3 sequence (DNA): TGTGCCAGTAGTATGAGGCGCGAGCTACCAACCTACAATGAGCAGTTCTTC. Translating gives CASSMRRELPTYNEQFF. This chain joins TRBV19 and TRBJ2-1; no clear D. This CDR3 spans 17 amino acids. CDR1 is LNHDA, CDR2 SQIVND, per germline (reference sequence). V was shortened by 3 bases and J by 2 bases, with 17 bases between the two germline ends.

The rearrangement uses TRBV6-5 and TRBJ2-1, with D possibly matching TRBD1 (6 bases). Germline V gene sequence: CDR1 MNHEY, CDR2 SVGAGI. Trimming took 5 bases from V and 8 from J, leaving 10 bases between them. The CDR3 covers 12 residues. Written as DNA, the CDR3 is TGTGCCAGCAGTGGACAGATGGATGAGCAGTTCTTC. Its translation is CASSGQMDEQFF.

The chain carries TRBV11-1 and TRBJ2-7, with D possibly matching TRBD2 (5 bases). V gave up 1 base and J gave up 2 bases, with 9 bases separating them. The CDR3 totals 14 residues. The germline V gene encodes CDR1 SGHAT and CDR2 FQDESV (reference sequence). The CDR3 here is CASSLDGNAYEQYF. CDR3 sequence (DNA): TGTGCCAGCAGCTTAGACGGGAACGCCTACGAGCAGTACTTC.

This chain uses TRBV19 with TRBJ1-2, with D perhaps TRBD1 (5 bases). The length of the CDR3 is 14 residues. Looked up from germline, CDR1 is LNHDA and CDR2 is SQIVND (reference sequence). V was cut by 5 bases and J by 3 bases, with 13 bases left in between. The DNA of the CDR3 is TGTGCCAGTAGTCCGCGGGACCTTTACTATGGCTACACCTTC. Amino acid sequence: CASSPRDLYYGYTF.

Points on this clone: Other DNA sequences within the sample encode an identical CDR3. The chain links TRBV28 to TRBJ2-7, with 9 nucleotides matching TRBD1. The V gene's germline CDR1 is MDHEN and CDR2 SYDVKM. The CDR3 consists of 13 residues. Trimming removed 6 bases from V and 4 bases from J; junction bases left unmatched: 4. The CDR3 nucleotides read TGTGCCAGCAGAAGGACAGGGGATTACGAGCAGTACTTC. Its translation: CASRRTGDYEQYF.

The V and J genes are TRBV19 and TRBJ2-7, with 7 bases aligning to TRBD1. J was trimmed by 0 bases and V by 7 bases; bases with no gene match: 3. Per germline, CDR1 LNHDA and CDR2 SQIVND (reference sequence). The CDR3 runs 13 residues. CDR3 residues: CASTPGGSYEQYF. CDR3 in DNA: TGTGCCAGTACCCCAGGGGGCTCCTACGAGCAGTACTTC. Filled out from reference TRBV19 and TRBJ2-7, the complete variable domain reads DGGITQSPKYLFRKEGQNVTLSCEQNLNHDAMYWYRQDPGQGLRLIYYSQIVNDFQKGDIAEGYSVSREKKESFPLTVTSAQKNPTAFYLCASTPGGSYEQYFGPGTRLTVT.